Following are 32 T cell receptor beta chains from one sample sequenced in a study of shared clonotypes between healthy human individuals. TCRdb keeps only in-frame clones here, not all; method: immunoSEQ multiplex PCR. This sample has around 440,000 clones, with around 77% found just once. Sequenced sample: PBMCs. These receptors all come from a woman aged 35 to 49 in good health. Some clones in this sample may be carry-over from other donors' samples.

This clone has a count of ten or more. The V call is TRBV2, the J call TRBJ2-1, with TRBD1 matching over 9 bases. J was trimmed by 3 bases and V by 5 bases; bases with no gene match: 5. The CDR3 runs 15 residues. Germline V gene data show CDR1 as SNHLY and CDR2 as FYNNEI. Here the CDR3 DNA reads TGTGCCAGCAGTCCAGACAGGGGGTACTACAATGAGCAGTTCTTC. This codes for CASSPDRGYYNEQFF.

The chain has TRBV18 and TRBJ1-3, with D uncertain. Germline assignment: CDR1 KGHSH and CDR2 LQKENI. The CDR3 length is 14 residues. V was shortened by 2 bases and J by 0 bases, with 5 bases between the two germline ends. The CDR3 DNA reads TGTGCCAGCTCACCAGGGGTCTCTGGAAACACCATATATTTT. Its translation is CASSPGVSGNTIYF.

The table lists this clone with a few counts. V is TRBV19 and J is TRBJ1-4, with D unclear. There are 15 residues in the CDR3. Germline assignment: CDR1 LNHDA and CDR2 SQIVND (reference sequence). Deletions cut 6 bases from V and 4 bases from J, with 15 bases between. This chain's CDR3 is CASSVHRLNNEKLFF. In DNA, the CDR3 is TGTGCCAGTAGCGTTCACCGGCTGAATAATGAAAAACTGTTTTTT.

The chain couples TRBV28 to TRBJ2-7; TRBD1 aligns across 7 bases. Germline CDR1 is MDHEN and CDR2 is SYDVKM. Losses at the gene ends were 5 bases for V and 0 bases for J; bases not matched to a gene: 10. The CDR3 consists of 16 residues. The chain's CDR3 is CASSPLYGTVSYEQYF. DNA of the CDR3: TGTGCCAGCAGTCCACTCTACGGGACAGTCTCCTACGAGCAGTACTTC.

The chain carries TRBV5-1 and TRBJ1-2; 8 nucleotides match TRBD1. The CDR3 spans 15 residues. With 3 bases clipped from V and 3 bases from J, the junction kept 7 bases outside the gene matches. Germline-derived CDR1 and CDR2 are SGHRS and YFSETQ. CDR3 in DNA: TGCGCCAGCAGCTACGCCCCGGGACAGGACTATGGCTACACCTTC. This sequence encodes CASSYAPGQDYGYTF.

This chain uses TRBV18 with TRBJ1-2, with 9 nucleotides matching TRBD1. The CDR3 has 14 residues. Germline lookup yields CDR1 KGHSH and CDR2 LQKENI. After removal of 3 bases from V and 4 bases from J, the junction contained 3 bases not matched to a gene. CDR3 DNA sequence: TGTGCCAGCTCACCGGGACAGGGATCCTATGGCTACACCTTC. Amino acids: CASSPGQGSYGYTF.

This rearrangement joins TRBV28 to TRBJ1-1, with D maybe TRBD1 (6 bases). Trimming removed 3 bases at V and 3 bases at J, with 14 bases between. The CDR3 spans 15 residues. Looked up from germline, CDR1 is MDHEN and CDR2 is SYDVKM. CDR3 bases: TGTGCCAGCAGTTTCTTGGGGGGCCGGTACACTGAAGCTTTCTTT. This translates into CASSFLGGRYTEAFF.

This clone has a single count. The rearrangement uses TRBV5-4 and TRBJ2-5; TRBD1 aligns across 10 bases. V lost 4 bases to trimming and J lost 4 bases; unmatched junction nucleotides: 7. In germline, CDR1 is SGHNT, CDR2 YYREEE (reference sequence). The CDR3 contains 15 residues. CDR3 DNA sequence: TGTGCCAGCAGCCTAGGGACAGGGGATCTAGAGACCCAGTACTTC. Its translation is CASSLGTGDLETQYF.

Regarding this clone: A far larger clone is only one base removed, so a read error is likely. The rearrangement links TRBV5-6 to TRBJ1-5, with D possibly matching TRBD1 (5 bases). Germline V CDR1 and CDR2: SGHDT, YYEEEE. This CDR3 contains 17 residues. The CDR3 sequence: CASSLGRERPSNQPRHF. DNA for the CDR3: TGTGCCAGCAGCTTGGGCAGGGAGAGACCAAGCAATCAGCCCCGGCATTTT. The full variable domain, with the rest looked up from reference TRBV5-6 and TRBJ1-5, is DAGVTQSPTHLIKTRGQQVTLRCSPKSGHDTVSWYQQALGQGPQFIFQYYEEEERQRGNFPDRFSGHQFPNYSSELNVNALLLGDSALYLCASSLGRERPSNQPRHFGDGTRLSIL.

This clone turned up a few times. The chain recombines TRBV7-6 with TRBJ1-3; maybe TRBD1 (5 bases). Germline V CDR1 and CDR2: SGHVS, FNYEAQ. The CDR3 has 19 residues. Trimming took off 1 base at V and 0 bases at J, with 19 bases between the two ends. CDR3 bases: TGTGCCAGCAGCTTAGACTTGGCCCCCGACAGAGTCTCTGGAAACACCATATATTTT. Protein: CASSLDLAPDRVSGNTIYF.

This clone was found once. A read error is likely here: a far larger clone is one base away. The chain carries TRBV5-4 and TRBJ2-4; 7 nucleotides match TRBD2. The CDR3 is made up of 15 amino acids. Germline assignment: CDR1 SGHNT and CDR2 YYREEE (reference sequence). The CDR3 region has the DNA TGTGCCAGCAACTTGGGAGGGGCCGCCAAAAACATTCAGTACTTC. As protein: CASNLGGAAKNIQYF.

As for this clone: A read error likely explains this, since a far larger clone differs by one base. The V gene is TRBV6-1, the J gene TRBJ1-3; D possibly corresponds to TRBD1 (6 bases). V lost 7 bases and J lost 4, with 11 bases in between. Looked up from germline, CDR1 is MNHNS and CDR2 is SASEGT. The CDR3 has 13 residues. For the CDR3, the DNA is TGTGCCAGCACGGGGGGCACAGGAAACACCATATATTTT. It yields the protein CASTGGTGNTIYF.

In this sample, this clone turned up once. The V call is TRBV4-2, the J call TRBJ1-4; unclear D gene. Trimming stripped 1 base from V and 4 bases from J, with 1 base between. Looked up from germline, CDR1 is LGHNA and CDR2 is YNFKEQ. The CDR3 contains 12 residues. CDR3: CASSQGNEKLFF. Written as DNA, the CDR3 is TGTGCCAGCAGCCAAGGTAATGAAAAACTGTTTTTT.

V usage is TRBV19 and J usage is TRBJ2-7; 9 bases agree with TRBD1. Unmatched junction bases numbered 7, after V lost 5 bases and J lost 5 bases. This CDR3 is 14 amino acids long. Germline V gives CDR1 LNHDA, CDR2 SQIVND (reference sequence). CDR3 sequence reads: CASSHRGRRNEQYF. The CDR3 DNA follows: TGTGCCAGTAGTCACAGGGGGCGCCGCAACGAGCAGTACTTC.

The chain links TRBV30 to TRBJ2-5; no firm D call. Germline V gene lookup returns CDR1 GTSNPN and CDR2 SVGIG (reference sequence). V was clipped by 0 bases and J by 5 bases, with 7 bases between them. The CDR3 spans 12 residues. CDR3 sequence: CAWSVGSETQYF. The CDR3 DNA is TGTGCCTGGAGTGTAGGGTCGGAGACCCAGTACTTC.

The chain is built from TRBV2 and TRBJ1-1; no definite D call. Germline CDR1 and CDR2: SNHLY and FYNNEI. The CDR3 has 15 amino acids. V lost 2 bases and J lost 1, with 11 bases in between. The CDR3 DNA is TGTGCCAGCAGTGAATATCAGGTGTCGAACACTGAAGCTTTCTTT. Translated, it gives CASSEYQVSNTEAFF. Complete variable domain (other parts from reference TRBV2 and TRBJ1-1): EPEVTQTPSHQVTQMGQEVILRCVPISNHLYFYWYRQILGQKVEFLVSFYNNEISEKSEIFDDQFSVERPDGSNFTLKIRSTKLEDSAMYFCASSEYQVSNTEAFFGQGTRLTVV.

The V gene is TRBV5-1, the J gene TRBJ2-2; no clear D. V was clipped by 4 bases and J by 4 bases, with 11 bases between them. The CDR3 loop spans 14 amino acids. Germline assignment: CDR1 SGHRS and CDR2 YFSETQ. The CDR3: CASSPDLSTGELFF. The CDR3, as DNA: TGCGCCAGCAGCCCAGATCTAAGCACCGGGGAGCTGTTTTTT.

CDR3 loop: CASSTRAQETQYF. CDR3 bases: TGTGCCAGCAGTACCAGGGCACAAGAGACCCAGTACTTC. The chain employs TRBV6-5 and TRBJ2-5; D is possibly TRBD1 (5 bases). The CDR3 covers 13 residues. V was clipped by 5 bases and J by 2 bases, with 9 bases between them. Germline V gives CDR1 MNHEY, CDR2 SVGAGI.

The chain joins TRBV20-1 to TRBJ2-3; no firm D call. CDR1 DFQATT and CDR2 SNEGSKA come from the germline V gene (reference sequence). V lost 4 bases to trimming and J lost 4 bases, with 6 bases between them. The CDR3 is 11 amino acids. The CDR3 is CSATPADTQYF. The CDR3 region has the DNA TGCAGTGCTACCCCCGCAGATACGCAGTATTTT.

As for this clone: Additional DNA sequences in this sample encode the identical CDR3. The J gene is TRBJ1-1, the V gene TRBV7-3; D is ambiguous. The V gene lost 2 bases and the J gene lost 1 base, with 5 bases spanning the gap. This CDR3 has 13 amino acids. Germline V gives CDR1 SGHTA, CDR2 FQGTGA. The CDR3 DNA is TGTGCCAGCAGCTTACTGGGGAACACTGAAGCTTTCTTT. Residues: CASSLLGNTEAFF.

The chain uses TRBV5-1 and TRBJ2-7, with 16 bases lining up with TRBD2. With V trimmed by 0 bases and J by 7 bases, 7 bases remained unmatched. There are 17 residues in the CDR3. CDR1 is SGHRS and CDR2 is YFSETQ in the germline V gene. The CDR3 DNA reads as TGCGCCAGCAGCTTGGCGTCCCCGGGACTAGCGGGAGGGGAGCAGTACTTC. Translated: CASSLASPGLAGGEQYF. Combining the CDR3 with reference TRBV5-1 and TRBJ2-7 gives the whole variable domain KAGVTQTPRYLIKTRGQQVTLSCSPISGHRSVSWYQQTPGQGLQFLFEYFSETQRNKGNFPGRFSGRQFSNSRSEMNVSTLELGDSALYLCASSLASPGLAGGEQYFGPGTRLTVT.

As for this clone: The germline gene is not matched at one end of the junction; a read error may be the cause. The CDR3 loop reads CASSPRAGAPNEQFF. The DNA for the CDR3 is TGTGCTAGCAGCCCCCGGGCGGGAGCCCCCAATGAGCAGTTCTTC. V and J are TRBV7-7 and TRBJ2-1; the match to TRBD2 covers 7 bases. CDR3 length: 15 residues. Per the germline V gene, CDR1 is SSHAT and CDR2 is FNYEAQ (reference sequence).

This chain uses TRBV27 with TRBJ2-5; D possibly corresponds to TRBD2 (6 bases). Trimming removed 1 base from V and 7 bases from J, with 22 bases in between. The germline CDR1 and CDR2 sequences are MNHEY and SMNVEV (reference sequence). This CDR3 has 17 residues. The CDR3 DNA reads TGTGCCAGCAGTTTATTTGGGTGGGGCGGGGTCACGGGGACCCAGTACTTC. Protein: CASSLFGWGGVTGTQYF.

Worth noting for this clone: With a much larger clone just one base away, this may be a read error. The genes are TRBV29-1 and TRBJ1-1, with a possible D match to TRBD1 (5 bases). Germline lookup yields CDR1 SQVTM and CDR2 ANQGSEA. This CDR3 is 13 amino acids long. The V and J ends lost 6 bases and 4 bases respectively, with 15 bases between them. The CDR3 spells CSVNRRGATEAFF. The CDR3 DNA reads TGCAGCGTCAACAGGAGGGGTGCCACTGAAGCTTTCTTT.

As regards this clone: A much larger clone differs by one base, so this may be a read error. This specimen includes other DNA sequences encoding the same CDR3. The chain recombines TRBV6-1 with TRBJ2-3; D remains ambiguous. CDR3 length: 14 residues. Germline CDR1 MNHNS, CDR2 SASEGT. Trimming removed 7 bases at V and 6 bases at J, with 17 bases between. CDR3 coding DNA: TGTGCCAGCACAGCCCGAACTGACACGGATACGCAGTATTTT. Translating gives CASTARTDTDTQYF.

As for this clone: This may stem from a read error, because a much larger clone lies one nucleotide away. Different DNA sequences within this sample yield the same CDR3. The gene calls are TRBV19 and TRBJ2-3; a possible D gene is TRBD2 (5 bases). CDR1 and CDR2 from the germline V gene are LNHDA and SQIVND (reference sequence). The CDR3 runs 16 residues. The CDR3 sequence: CASSTRYSASTDTQYF. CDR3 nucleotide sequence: TGTGCCAGTAGTACCCGCTACAGCGCTAGCACAGATACGCAGTACTTT.

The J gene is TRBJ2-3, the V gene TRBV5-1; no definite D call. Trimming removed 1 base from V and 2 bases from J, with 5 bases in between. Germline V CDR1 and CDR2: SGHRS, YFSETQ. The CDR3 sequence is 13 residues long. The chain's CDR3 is CASSLRVTDTQYF. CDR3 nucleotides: TGCGCCAGCAGCTTGCGGGTCACAGATACGCAGTATTTT.

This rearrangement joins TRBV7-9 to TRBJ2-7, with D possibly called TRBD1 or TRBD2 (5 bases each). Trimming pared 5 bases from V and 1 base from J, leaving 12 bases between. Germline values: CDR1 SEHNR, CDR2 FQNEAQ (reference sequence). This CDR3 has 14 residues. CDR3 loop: CASSLGTVSYEQYF. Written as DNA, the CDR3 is TGTGCCAGCAGCCTAGGGACGGTTTCCTACGAGCAGTACTTC.

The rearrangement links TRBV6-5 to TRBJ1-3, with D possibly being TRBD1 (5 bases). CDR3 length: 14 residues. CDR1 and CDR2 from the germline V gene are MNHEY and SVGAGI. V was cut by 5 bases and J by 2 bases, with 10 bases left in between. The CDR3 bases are TGTGCCAGCAGTGCGGGGCCTACTGGAAACACCATATATTTT. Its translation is CASSAGPTGNTIYF.

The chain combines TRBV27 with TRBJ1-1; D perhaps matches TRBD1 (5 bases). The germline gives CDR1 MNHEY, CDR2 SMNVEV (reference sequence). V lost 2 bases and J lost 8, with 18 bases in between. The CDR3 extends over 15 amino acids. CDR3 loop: CASSLPGRGSREAFF. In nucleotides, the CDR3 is TGTGCCAGCAGTTTACCCGGTCGGGGGAGCCGAGAAGCTTTCTTT.

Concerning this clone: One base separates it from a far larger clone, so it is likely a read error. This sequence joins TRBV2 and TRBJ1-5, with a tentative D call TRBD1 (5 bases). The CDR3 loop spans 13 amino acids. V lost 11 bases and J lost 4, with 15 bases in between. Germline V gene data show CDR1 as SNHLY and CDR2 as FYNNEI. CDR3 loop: CASGLGPNQPQHF. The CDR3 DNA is TGTGCCTCCGGCCTGGGGCCGAATCAGCCCCAGCATTTT.

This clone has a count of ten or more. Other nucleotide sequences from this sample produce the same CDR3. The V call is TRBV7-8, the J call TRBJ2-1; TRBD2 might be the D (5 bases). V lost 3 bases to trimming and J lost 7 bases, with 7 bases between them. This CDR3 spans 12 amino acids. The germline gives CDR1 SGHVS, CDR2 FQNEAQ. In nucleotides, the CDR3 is TGTGCCAGCAGCTTGAGGAGGAATGAGCAGTTCTTC. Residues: CASSLRRNEQFF.